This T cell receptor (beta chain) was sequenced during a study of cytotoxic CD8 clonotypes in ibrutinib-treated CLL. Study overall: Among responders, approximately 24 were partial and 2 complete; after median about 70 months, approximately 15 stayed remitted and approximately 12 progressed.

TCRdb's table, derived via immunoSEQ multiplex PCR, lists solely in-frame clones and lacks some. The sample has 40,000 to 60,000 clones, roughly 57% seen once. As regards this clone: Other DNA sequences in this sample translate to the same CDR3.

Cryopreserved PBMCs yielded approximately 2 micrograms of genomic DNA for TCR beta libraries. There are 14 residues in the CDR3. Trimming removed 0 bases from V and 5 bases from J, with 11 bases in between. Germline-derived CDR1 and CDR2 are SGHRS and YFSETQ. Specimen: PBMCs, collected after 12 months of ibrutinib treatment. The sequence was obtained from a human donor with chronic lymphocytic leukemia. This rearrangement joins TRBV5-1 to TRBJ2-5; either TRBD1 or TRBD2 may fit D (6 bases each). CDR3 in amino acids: CASSLGQGRETQYF. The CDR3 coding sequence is TGCGCCAGCAGCTTGGGGCAGGGGAGGGAGACCCAGTACTTC.